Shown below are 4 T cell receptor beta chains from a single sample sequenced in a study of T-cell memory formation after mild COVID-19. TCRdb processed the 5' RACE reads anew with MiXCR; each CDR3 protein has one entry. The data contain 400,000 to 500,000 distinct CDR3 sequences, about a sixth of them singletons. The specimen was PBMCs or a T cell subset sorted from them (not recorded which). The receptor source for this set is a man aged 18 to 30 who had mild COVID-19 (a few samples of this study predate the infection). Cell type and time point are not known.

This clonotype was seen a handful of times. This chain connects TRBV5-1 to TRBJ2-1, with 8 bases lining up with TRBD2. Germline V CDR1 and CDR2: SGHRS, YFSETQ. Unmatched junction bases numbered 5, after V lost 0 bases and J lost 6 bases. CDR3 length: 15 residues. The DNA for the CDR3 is TGCGCCAGCAGCTTGGTTGGCGGGGGGCCCAATGAGCAGTTCTTC. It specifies CASSLVGGGPNEQFF. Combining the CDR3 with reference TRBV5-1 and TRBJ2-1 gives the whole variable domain KAGVTQTPRYLIKTRGQQVTLSCSPISGHRSVSWYQQTPGQGLQFLFEYFSETQRNKGNFPGRFSGRQFSNSRSEMNVSTLELGDSALYLCASSLVGGGPNEQFFGPGTRLTVL.

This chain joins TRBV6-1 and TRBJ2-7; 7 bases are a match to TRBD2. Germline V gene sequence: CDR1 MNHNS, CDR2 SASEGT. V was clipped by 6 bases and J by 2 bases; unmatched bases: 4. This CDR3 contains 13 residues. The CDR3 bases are TGTGCCAGCAGGTCTAGCGGTGCCTACGAGCAGTACTTC. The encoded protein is CASRSSGAYEQYF.

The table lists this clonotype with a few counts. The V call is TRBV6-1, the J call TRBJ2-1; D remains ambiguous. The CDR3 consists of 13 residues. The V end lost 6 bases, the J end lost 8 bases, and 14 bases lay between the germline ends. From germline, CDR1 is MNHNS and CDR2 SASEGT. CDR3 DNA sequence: TGTGCCAGCAGGGATACAGAGTCCGATGAGCAGTTCTTC. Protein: CASRDTESDEQFF.

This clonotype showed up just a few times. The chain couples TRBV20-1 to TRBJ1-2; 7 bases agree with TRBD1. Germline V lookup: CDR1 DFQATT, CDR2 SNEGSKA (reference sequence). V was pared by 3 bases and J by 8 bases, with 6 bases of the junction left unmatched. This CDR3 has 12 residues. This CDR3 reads CSASAGTVGYTF. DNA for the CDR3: TGCAGTGCTAGCGCTGGGACAGTCGGCTACACCTTC.